These 32 T cell receptor beta chains came from one sample sequenced in a study of technical replicates of blood from several donors. The assay was immunoSEQ multiplex PCR, and TCRdb's table has in-frame clones only and misses some. Here the sample spans 45,000 to 50,000 clones, roughly nine tenths being singletons. Sequenced material: PBMCs. The receptors were gathered from a human donor in good health. Some clones in this sample may be carry-over from other donors' samples.

This sequence joins TRBV7-2 and TRBJ2-7, with TRBD2 matching 11 bases. Germline trimming cut 5 bases from V and 11 bases from J; bases unmatched to any gene: 11. Germline V gene data show CDR1 as SGHTA and CDR2 as FQGNSA. The CDR3 extends over 14 amino acids. The CDR3 here is CASSLGTSGSPKYF. The CDR3 nucleotides are TGTGCCAGCAGCCTCGGGACTAGCGGAAGCCCCAAGTACTTC.

This rearrangement joins TRBV7-9 to TRBJ1-5, with a possible D match to TRBD1 (5 bases). Germline V lookup: CDR1 SEHNR, CDR2 FQNEAQ (reference sequence). The CDR3 consists of 14 residues. The CDR3 DNA reads as TGTGCGGCGGGGGGGTTGAATGGCAATCAGCCCCAGCATTTT. This gives the protein CAAGGLNGNQPQHF.

CDR3 sequence (DNA): TGTGCCAGCAGTCCTGAGCGGGGGGGCCTGTTGGGGGCCAACGTCCTGACTTTC. This codes for CASSPERGGLLGANVLTF. The chain links TRBV27 to TRBJ2-6; TRBD2 aligns across 10 bases. CDR1 MNHEY and CDR2 SMNVEV come from the germline V gene (reference sequence). V lost 5 bases and J lost 4; bases outside the gene matches: 11. There are 18 residues in the CDR3.

This rearrangement joins TRBV7-8 to TRBJ1-1, with 7 bases that match TRBD1. This CDR3 is 15 amino acids long. The V segment lost 3 bases and the J segment 1 base; nucleotides outside the gene matches: 5. Germline CDR1 and CDR2: SGHVS and FQNEAQ. The CDR3 DNA sequence: TGTGCCAGCAGCTTCCGACAGGGAAGGAACACTGAAGCTTTCTTT. Encoded protein: CASSFRQGRNTEAFF.

The J gene is TRBJ1-2, the V gene TRBV5-1; maybe TRBD1 (5 bases). CDR1 and CDR2 (germline): SGHRS, YFSETQ. V was pared by 4 bases and J by 6 bases, with 19 bases between. The CDR3 is 15 residues long. The CDR3 nucleotides are TGCGCCAGCAGCCCACGGGACCGACGGGGGGATGGCTACACCTTC. It codes for CASSPRDRRGDGYTF.

This clone occurred once. This CDR3 reads CASSLVGQGAGAFF. The CDR3 DNA follows: TGTGCCAGCAGCTTAGTGGGACAGGGGGCAGGAGCTTTCTTT. The chain uses TRBV7-9 and TRBJ1-1; 12 bases agree with TRBD1. The V segment lost 1 base and the J segment 10 bases; nucleotides outside the gene matches: 4. Germline lookup yields CDR1 SEHNR and CDR2 FQNEAQ (reference sequence). This CDR3 is built from 14 residues. Together with reference TRBV7-9 and TRBJ1-1, the CDR3 gives the full variable domain: DTGVSQNPRHKITKRGQNVTFRCDPISEHNRLYWYRQTLGQGPEFLTYFQNEAQLEKSRLLSDRFSAERPKGSFSTLEIQRTEQGDSAMYLCASSLVGQGAGAFFGQGTRLTVV.

J is TRBJ2-7 and V is TRBV4-1, with 8 positions matching TRBD1. The V gene's germline CDR1 is MGHRA and CDR2 YSYEKL. The CDR3 consists of 15 residues. J was trimmed by 0 bases and V by 1 base; bases with no gene match: 2. The DNA of the CDR3 is TGCGCCAGCAGCCAAGCGGACAGGGACTCCTACGAGCAGTACTTC. As protein: CASSQADRDSYEQYF.

The chain employs TRBV9 and TRBJ2-7, with TRBD2 matching over 15 bases. V shed 0 bases, J shed 6 bases, and the junction held 7 bases outside the gene matches. The CDR3 length is 17 residues. Germline V gives CDR1 SGDLS, CDR2 YYNGEE. The CDR3 DNA sequence: TGTGCCAGCAGCGTAGATGTCACGGGACTAGCGGGAGGCGAGCAGTACTTC. Translated, it gives CASSVDVTGLAGGEQYF.

The chain links TRBV11-3 to TRBJ2-1; D may be TRBD1 (6 bases). Germline V gene data show CDR1 as SGHNT and CDR2 as YENEEA. This CDR3 comprises 13 residues. With 4 bases removed from V and 8 bases from J, the gap between germline ends came to 12 bases. CDR3 in DNA: TGTGCCAGCAGCTCCCCAAGACAGGATGAGCAGTTCTTC. Translating it yields CASSSPRQDEQFF.

The V and J genes are TRBV7-2 and TRBJ2-7; D is perhaps TRBD1 (6 bases). The CDR3 consists of 16 residues. Germline CDR1 reads SGHTA; CDR2 reads FQGNSA. Trimming pared 6 bases from V and 2 bases from J, leaving 20 bases between. DNA of the CDR3: TGTGCCAGCAGACACATAAGGTCGGACAGAGCCTACGAGCAGTACTTC. This encodes CASRHIRSDRAYEQYF.

A single count supports this clone. This chain joins TRBV5-6 and TRBJ1-6; D is unclear. Germline CDR1 SGHDT, CDR2 YYEEEE. This CDR3 is 13 amino acids long. The V end was cut by 1 base, the J end by 12 bases, with 11 bases between. CDR3 DNA sequence: TGTGCCAGCAGCTTGATGGGCTCCTTACCCCTCCACTTT. Encoded protein: CASSLMGSLPLHF. Full variable domain (remainder filled in from reference TRBV5-6 and TRBJ1-6): DAGVTQSPTHLIKTRGQQVTLRCSPKSGHDTVSWYQQALGQGPQFIFQYYEEEERQRGNFPDRFSGHQFPNYSSELNVNALLLGDSALYLCASSLMGSLPLHFGNGTRLTVT.

CDR3 region: CASSLKERLASSQETQYF. CDR3 DNA: TGTGCCAGCAGCTTAAAGGAACGACTAGCCTCCTCCCAAGAGACCCAGTACTTC. The rearrangement uses TRBV7-9 and TRBJ2-5; TRBD2 matches 7 bases. CDR3 length: 18 amino acids. Trimming cost V 2 bases and J 1 base; bases outside gene matches: 13. From germline, CDR1 is SEHNR and CDR2 FQNEAQ (reference sequence).

The V gene is TRBV5-7, the J gene TRBJ2-3, with TRBD1 identical over 11 bases. TRBV5-7 is recorded as an ORF, its role being uncertain. CDR3 length equals 19 residues. With V trimmed by 4 bases and J by 4 bases, 17 bases remained unmatched. DNA for the CDR3: TGTGCCAGCAGCCCAGGACAGGGGGCGCCGAAGAAGAGCCCAGATACGCAGTATTTT. Translation: CASSPGQGAPKKSPDTQYF.

The genes are TRBV5-6 and TRBJ2-5; D not resolved. Trimming left V 2 bases short and J 4 bases short, with 15 bases between. Germline lookup yields CDR1 SGHDT and CDR2 YYEEEE. The CDR3 sequence is 15 residues long. CDR3 loop: CASSFRSSLSETQYF. The CDR3, as DNA: TGTGCCAGCAGCTTCAGGTCGAGCTTGTCAGAGACCCAGTACTTC. The full variable domain, completed using reference TRBV5-6 and TRBJ2-5, is DAGVTQSPTHLIKTRGQQVTLRCSPKSGHDTVSWYQQALGQGPQFIFQYYEEEERQRGNFPDRFSGHQFPNYSSELNVNALLLGDSALYLCASSFRSSLSETQYFGPGTRLLVL.

The chain combines TRBV7-2 with TRBJ1-1, with a weak D call TRBD1 (5 bases). Germline values: CDR1 SGHTA, CDR2 FQGNSA. V dropped 5 bases and J dropped 10 bases, with 14 bases sitting between them. The length of the CDR3 is 12 residues. The DNA for the CDR3 is TGTGCCAGCAGCCAAGGGGCGTCGGCAGCTTTCTTT. Residues: CASSQGASAAFF.

The chain uses TRBV5-1 and TRBJ2-2, with TRBD1 identical over 9 bases. J gave up 2 bases and V 4 bases, and 6 bases lay outside the gene matches. This CDR3 region has 16 residues. The germline CDR1 and CDR2 sequences are SGHRS and YFSETQ. CDR3: CASSAPTGGNTGELFF. In nucleotides, the CDR3 is TGCGCCAGCAGCGCACCGACAGGGGGAAACACCGGGGAGCTGTTTTTT. The whole variable domain, remainder taken from reference TRBV5-1 and TRBJ2-2, is KAGVTQTPRYLIKTRGQQVTLSCSPISGHRSVSWYQQTPGQGLQFLFEYFSETQRNKGNFPGRFSGRQFSNSRSEMNVSTLELGDSALYLCASSAPTGGNTGELFFGEGSRLTVL.

The J gene is TRBJ2-2, the V gene TRBV6-1; TRBD1 matches 9 bases. Germline assignment: CDR1 MNHNS and CDR2 SASEGT. This CDR3 comprises 14 residues. The ends lost 3 bases at V and 6 bases at J; junction bases unmatched: 2. CDR3 nucleotide sequence: TGTGCCAGCAGTGACCGGACAGGGGCCGGGGAGCTGTTTTTT. Its protein is CASSDRTGAGELFF.

The chain recombines TRBV29-1 with TRBJ1-2; possibly TRBD1 for D (5 bases). V was shortened by 3 bases and J by 6 bases, with 14 bases between the two germline ends. The germline CDR1 and CDR2 sequences are SQVTM and ANQGSEA. The CDR3 is 13 amino acids. This CDR3 reads CSVDAGKSNGYTF. Written as DNA, the CDR3 is TGCAGCGTTGATGCAGGGAAAAGTAATGGCTACACCTTC.

In this sample, this clone turned up once. The chain joins TRBV4-1 to TRBJ2-5, with D possibly matching TRBD2 (6 bases). CDR1 and CDR2 from the germline V gene are MGHRA and YSYEKL. This CDR3 is 17 amino acids long. Trimming pared 3 bases from V and 5 bases from J, leaving 22 bases between. CDR3 loop: CASSQGGRAKAGETQYF. The CDR3, as DNA: TGCGCCAGCAGCCAGGGGGGAAGGGCCAAGGCGGGGGAGACCCAGTACTTC.

V usage is TRBV11-2 and J usage is TRBJ2-3, with unresolved D. Per the germline V gene, CDR1 is SGHAT and CDR2 is FQNNGV. Deletions cut 3 bases from V and 7 bases from J, with 14 bases between. This CDR3 is 14 amino acids long. CDR3 DNA sequence: TGTGCCAGCAGCTTCGACCCGACATCCTATACGCAGTATTTT. This gives the protein CASSFDPTSYTQYF.

The V gene is TRBV2, the J gene TRBJ2-1; TRBD1 matches at 8 bases. With 8 bases clipped from V and 8 bases from J, the junction kept 11 bases outside the gene matches. From germline, CDR1 is SNHLY and CDR2 FYNNEI. The CDR3 contains 14 residues. The CDR3 nucleotides read TGTGCCAGCCTGACGCGGACAGGGCGGGATGAGCAGTTCTTC. As protein: CASLTRTGRDEQFF.

The sample holds a few counts of this clone. The chain combines TRBV7-9 with TRBJ2-5, with 11 bases fitting TRBD1. CDR3 length equals 19 residues. The V and J ends lost 5 bases and 4 bases, in that order; junction bases with no gene match: 18. From germline, CDR1 is SEHNR and CDR2 FQNEAQ (reference sequence). The DNA for the CDR3 is TGTGCCAGCAGCATGGGAGGGTCCCGGGACAGGGGGGCAAGAGAGACCCAGTACTTC. This encodes CASSMGGSRDRGARETQYF.

The chain combines TRBV18 with TRBJ2-1; D is perhaps TRBD1 (5 bases). Trimming took off 4 bases at V and 8 bases at J, with 9 bases between the two ends. The CDR3 has 12 amino acids. Germline CDR1 reads KGHSH; CDR2 reads LQKENI. The chain's CDR3 is CASSQTAHEQFF. DNA of the CDR3: TGTGCCAGCTCACAGACAGCTCATGAGCAGTTCTTC.

The chain employs TRBV7-9 and TRBJ2-3; 9 nucleotides agree with TRBD2. The CDR3 runs to 17 residues. Looked up from germline, CDR1 is SEHNR and CDR2 is FQNEAQ (reference sequence). V shed 1 base and J 1 base; nucleotides not matched to a gene: 6. As DNA, the CDR3 is TGTGCCAGCAGCTTAGGGGCGGCTAGCGGGGGCACAGATACGCAGTATTTT. It is translated as CASSLGAASGGTDTQYF.

The chain recombines TRBV6-6 with TRBJ1-4; a weak D match, TRBD1 (5 bases). Per germline, CDR1 MNHNY and CDR2 SVGAGI (reference sequence). This CDR3 region has 14 residues. Trimming pared 2 bases from V and 8 bases from J, leaving 12 bases between. In DNA form, the CDR3 reads TGTGCCAGCAGTTACGCAGACAGAGAAGAAAAACTGTTTTTT. Residues: CASSYADREEKLFF.

The V gene is TRBV4-2, the J gene TRBJ2-7; TRBD2 matches 14 bases. The V and J ends lost 3 bases and 4 bases, in that order; junction bases with no gene match: 2. Germline CDR1 reads LGHNA; CDR2 reads YNFKEQ. CDR3 length: 15 amino acids. CDR3 coding DNA: TGTGCCAGCAGCCAGGGACTAGCGGGAGTGTACGAGCAGTACTTC. It encodes CASSQGLAGVYEQYF.

This clone occurred a few times. V is TRBV14 and J is TRBJ1-1; no definite D call. CDR3 length: 14 amino acids. Deletions cut 1 base from V and 1 base from J, with 7 bases between. Germline values: CDR1 SGHDN, CDR2 FVKESK. CDR3 loop: CASSQGHSNTEAFF. CDR3 nucleotide sequence: TGTGCCAGCAGCCAAGGACACTCGAACACTGAAGCTTTCTTT.

The chain uses TRBV6-5 and TRBJ2-1, with 7 bases lining up with TRBD2. This CDR3 comprises 15 residues. The trim removed 6 bases at V and 7 bases at J, leaving 12 bases unmatched. Looked up from germline, CDR1 is MNHEY and CDR2 is SVGAGI. CDR3 loop: CASSRLWRELNEQFF. The CDR3 DNA reads as TGTGCCAGCAGCAGACTATGGCGGGAGTTGAATGAGCAGTTCTTC.

This clone appeared once. The chain couples TRBV10-3 to TRBJ2-7; possibly TRBD2 for D (5 bases). The CDR3 loop spans 14 amino acids. The V gene lost 4 bases and the J gene lost 0 bases, with 10 bases spanning the gap. Germline V gene sequence: CDR1 ENHRY, CDR2 SYGVKD. The CDR3 sequence is CAISVGGLSYEQYF. The CDR3 bases are TGTGCCATCAGTGTGGGCGGACTCTCCTACGAGCAGTACTTC.

The chain links TRBV5-4 to TRBJ2-5; 10 positions match TRBD2. V was clipped by 5 bases and J by 5 bases; unmatched bases: 6. Per the germline V gene, CDR1 is SGHNT and CDR2 is YYREEE (reference sequence). This CDR3 contains 14 residues. The CDR3 DNA reads TGTGCCAGCAGTGCTAGCGGGAGTCGGGAGACCCAGTACTTC. Protein product: CASSASGSRETQYF.

The chain employs TRBV6-4 and TRBJ2-3; 8 nucleotides match TRBD2. Unmatched junction bases numbered 9, after V lost 4 bases and J lost 6 bases. Germline lookup yields CDR1 MRHNA and CDR2 SNTAGT. The CDR3 length is 15 residues. CDR3 sequence reads: CASSVSAGAGDTQYF. The CDR3, as DNA: TGTGCCAGCAGTGTCTCAGCGGGAGCTGGGGATACGCAGTATTTT.

This clone appeared a few times. V gene TRBV6-1 combines with J gene TRBJ2-1, with TRBD1 identical over 8 bases. The V gene end was trimmed by 8 bases and the J gene end by 7 bases; junction bases not matched to a gene: 7. Germline V gene lookup returns CDR1 MNHNS and CDR2 SASEGT. The CDR3 consists of 13 residues. The CDR3 is CASAWDRPNEQFF. DNA of the CDR3: TGTGCCAGCGCTTGGGACAGGCCAAATGAGCAGTTCTTC.